The sequence of this TCR beta chain was determined in a study of untreated major depressive disorder. Generated by immunoSEQ multiplex PCR, the TCRdb table keeps only in-frame clones and is missing some. The top ten hold roughly 0.7% of the sample, which has some 25,000 clones, about 90% seen once. As to this clone: Antigen: not known.

From thawed PBMCs, CD4+ T cells were purified by negative selection. Enrichment usually gave approximately 95% pure CD4+ T cells. Germline V gene sequence: CDR1 SQVTM, CDR2 ANQGSEA. V was pared by 6 bases and J by 1 base, with 10 bases between. This CDR3 spans 13 amino acids. Study findings and constraints: Each subject's top five TRBV05-01 clones were all private. Differences in TRBV25-01 and TRBV02-01 usage did not reach significance. Compared with controls, depressed patients showed more TRBV05-01 (Vbeta 5.1) usage in CD4+ T cells.

The sequence came from a young woman with major depressive disorder. Sequences were obtained from CD4+ T cells from PBMCs. V usage is TRBV29-1 and J usage is TRBJ2-4; tentatively, D is TRBD2 (5 bases). As DNA, the CDR3 is TGCAGCGTGACATCGGGGGCCAAAAACATTCAGTACTTC. Encoded protein: CSVTSGAKNIQYF.